Listed below are T cell receptor beta chains from one sample, sequenced in a study of cytomegalovirus exposure and HLA in healthy donors. Some clones are missing from TCRdb's copy, which holds only in-frame ones; the method was immunoSEQ multiplex PCR. The profile shows roughly 150,000 clones, about 70% of them singletons. Specimen: PBMCs. These receptors were taken from a man between 25 and 39 years old in good health and CMV-seropositive. Each CDR3 is given with its conserved first and last residue. A D gene is named only where the DNA matches it firmly. Size is omitted from some rows. Given values are once, few, many or a class for expanded clones.

clone size,J gene,V gene,D gene,CDR3 protein,CDR3 DNA
NA,TRBJ2-3,TRBV5-6,TRBD1,CASNPSWQGDADTQYF,TGTGCCAGCAACCCTTCTTGGCAGGGGGACGCAGATACGCAGTATTTT
NA,TRBJ2-1,TRBV12-5,NA,CASGLAGTSEFF,TGTGCTAGTGGTTTGGCCGGGACAAGTGAGTTCTTC
NA,TRBJ2-1,TRBV30,TRBD2,CAWTKRGAGGNEQFF,TGTGCCTGGACTAAACGGGGAGCGGGAGGGAATGAGCAGTTCTTC
NA,TRBJ1-2,TRBV11-3,TRBD1,CASSLGTGYGYTF,TGTGCCAGCAGCTTAGGGACAGGATATGGCTACACCTTC
NA,TRBJ2-5,TRBV5-4,TRBD2,CASSPSSGQETQYF,TGTGCCAGCAGCCCTTCTAGCGGCCAAGAGACCCAGTACTTC
NA,TRBJ1-4,TRBV27,TRBD1,CASSSGTGENEKLFF,TGTGCCAGCAGTTCTGGGACAGGGGAAAATGAAAAACTGTTTTTT
NA,TRBJ1-2,TRBV11-2,TRBD1,CASSRTGTGNYGYTF,TGTGCCAGCAGCCGCACCGGGACAGGCAACTATGGCTACACCTTC
NA,TRBJ2-7,TRBV7-6,NA,CASSRGGNSYEQYF,TGTGCCAGCAGCCGAGGGGGAAACTCCTACGAGCAGTACTTC
few,TRBJ2-5,TRBV7-3,NA,CASSLSGLRGETQYF,TGTGCCAGCAGCTTAAGTGGGCTCCGAGGGGAGACCCAGTACTTC
NA,TRBJ2-7,TRBV7-8,NA,CASSLGRREQYF,TGTGCCAGCAGCTTGGGGCGGCGCGAGCAGTACTTC
NA,TRBJ2-1,TRBV7-9,TRBD2,CASSPALAGWGDEQFF,TGTGCCAGCAGCCCCGCGCTAGCGGGGTGGGGAGATGAGCAGTTCTTC
NA,TRBJ2-1,TRBV7-6,TRBD2,CASSLVFGTSGPNEQFF,TGTGCCAGCAGCTTAGTCTTCGGGACTAGCGGGCCCAATGAGCAGTTCTTC
few,TRBJ2-6,TRBV15,NA,CATREAGRGANVLTF,TGTGCCACCAGGGAAGCAGGTCGGGGGGCCAACGTCCTGACTTTC
NA,TRBJ2-7,TRBV7-2,NA,CASSLDLFYEQYF,TGTGCCAGCAGCTTAGACTTATTCTACGAGCAGTACTTC
NA,TRBJ1-1,TRBV6-5,NA,CASSYGAFTEAFF,TGTGCCAGCAGTTACGGAGCGTTCACTGAAGCTTTCTTT
few,TRBJ1-5,TRBV7-9,NA,CASSPGEARGAQPQHF,TGTGCCAGCAGCCCCGGAGAGGCCAGGGGTGCCCAGCCCCAGCATTTT
NA,TRBJ2-2,TRBV14,NA,CASSYTGAVTGELFF,TGTGCCAGCAGCTACACCGGAGCTGTGACCGGGGAGCTGTTTTTT
NA,TRBJ2-1,TRBV11-2,NA,CASSLEVSSYNEQFF,TGTGCCAGCAGCTTAGAGGTTAGCTCCTACAATGAGCAGTTCTTC
few,TRBJ1-2,TRBV15,NA,CATSSPQGANGYTF,TGTGCCACCAGCAGCCCACAGGGTGCGAATGGCTACACCTTC
NA,TRBJ2-7,TRBV6-6,TRBD1,CASSYTGGEQYF,TGTGCCAGCAGTTACACAGGGGGCGAGCAGTACTTC
NA,TRBJ1-1,TRBV19,TRBD1,CASSALQGADTEAFF,TGTGCCAGTAGTGCGCTTCAGGGGGCGGACACTGAAGCTTTCTTT
NA,TRBJ2-7,TRBV7-9,TRBD1,CASSSDRADEQYF,TGTGCCAGCAGCAGCGACAGGGCGGACGAGCAGTACTTC
NA,TRBJ2-5,TRBV5-1,NA,CASSLATQRGETQYF,TGCGCCAGCAGCTTGGCCACTCAACGAGGAGAGACCCAGTACTTC
NA,TRBJ2-2,TRBV10-3,TRBD1,CAISQTGGDSGELFF,TGTGCCATCAGCCAGACAGGGGGAGATTCCGGGGAGCTGTTTTTT
NA,TRBJ2-1,TRBV5-1,TRBD2,CASSSGLAGSPKDYNEQFF,TGCGCCAGCAGCTCGGGACTAGCGGGATCCCCAAAGGACTACAATGAGCAGTTCTTC
NA,TRBJ2-1,TRBV2,TRBD2,CASREAGTASGYNEQFF,TGTGCCAGCAGGGAAGCCGGGACTGCTAGCGGTTACAATGAGCAGTTCTTC
NA,TRBJ2-5,TRBV5-1,TRBD1,CASSSQGHLEETQYF,TGCGCCAGCAGCTCACAGGGGCATCTCGAGGAGACCCAGTACTTC
many,TRBJ2-3,TRBV6-5,NA,CASSYSPGSIDTQYF,TGTGCCAGCAGTTACTCTCCCGGGAGCATAGATACGCAGTATTTT
once,TRBJ2-7,TRBV29-1,NA,CSVWPPGVETYEQYF,TGCAGCGTTTGGCCTCCAGGGGTCGAAACCTACGAGCAGTACTTC
NA,TRBJ2-1,TRBV9,TRBD1,CASSPGGEQFF,TGTGCCAGCAGCCCAGGGGGTGAGCAGTTCTTC
NA,TRBJ2-1,TRBV11-3,TRBD1,CASSYGTIGGTYNEQFF,TGTGCCAGCAGCTACGGCACTATAGGGGGCACCTACAATGAGCAGTTCTTC
NA,TRBJ2-1,TRBV27,NA,CATRQGSIYNEQFF,TGTGCCACGCGCCAGGGCTCAATCTACAATGAGCAGTTCTTC
NA,TRBJ2-1,TRBV15,TRBD2,CATSRTSGSDYEQFF,TGTGCCACCAGCAGGACTAGCGGGAGTGACTATGAGCAGTTCTTC
NA,TRBJ2-7,TRBV9,TRBD2,CASSSGRTYEQYF,TGTGCCAGCTCTAGCGGGAGGACCTACGAGCAGTACTTC
NA,TRBJ1-1,TRBV6-5,TRBD1,CASSWGQSNTEAFF,TGTGCCAGCAGTTGGGGACAGTCGAACACTGAAGCTTTCTTT
NA,TRBJ2-2,TRBV6-4,NA,CASSVQTRTGELFF,TGTGCCAGCAGTGTCCAGACTAGAACCGGGGAGCTGTTTTTT
NA,TRBJ1-1,TRBV2,TRBD1,CATKGVGQGEAFF,TGTGCCACCAAGGGGGTGGGACAGGGGGAAGCTTTCTTT
NA,TRBJ2-1,TRBV25-1,NA,CASSESVYSYNEQFF,TGTGCCAGCAGTGAATCTGTGTACTCCTACAATGAGCAGTTCTTC
NA,TRBJ2-7,TRBV28,NA,CASIQRGSGSLYEQYF,TGTGCCAGCATCCAAAGGGGTAGCGGAAGCCTTTACGAGCAGTACTTC
NA,TRBJ2-7,TRBV10-2,TRBD2,CASSELAGVFYEQYF,TGCGCCAGCAGTGAACTAGCGGGAGTTTTCTACGAGCAGTACTTC